This note documents a single TCR beta chain sequence. The antigen remains unidentified. Expressed TCRB transcripts got sequenced, as all isolated RNA was reverse transcribed. Data came from immunoSEQ multiplex PCR; TCRdb stores just in-frame clones and leaves some out. The repertoire includes about 150,000 clones, over 9% of them detected once, and 0.45% to 0.5% sits in the top ten. Per donor, one heparinised blood draw averaged roughly 110 mL. The sample is drawn from a study of beta chain features in type 1 diabetes. As for the study in general: In all, 107,917,701 sorted cells from all samples were analyzed. Study findings and constraints: All four CD4+ subsets from Type 1 diabetes patients carried moderately but significantly shorter TCRB CDR3s.

This CDR3 has 18 amino acids. Germline CDR1 reads SGHRS; CDR2 reads YFSETQ. Germline trimming cut 3 bases from V and 2 bases from J; bases unmatched to any gene: 12. The sample was central memory CD4+ T cells from blood. The source is a man aged 30 to 45 with type 1 diabetes. The chain recombines TRBV5-1 with TRBJ2-3; 10 nucleotides line up with TRBD2. The CDR3 spells CASSSASGSFRDTDTQYF. CDR3 DNA: TGCGCCAGCAGCTCCGCTAGCGGGAGTTTCAGGGACACAGATACGCAGTATTTT.